This T cell receptor (beta chain) was profiled in a study of cytomegalovirus exposure and HLA in healthy donors. V shed 7 bases, J shed 6 bases, and the junction held 6 bases outside the gene matches. CDR1 is MNHEY and CDR2 is SVGAGI in the germline V gene. The CDR3 totals 14 residues. The primer mix had 60 Vbeta and 13 Jbeta primers. Repertoires were generated with immunoSEQ multiplex PCR, while TCRdb's copy carries only in-frame clones and drops some. The sample carries roughly 140,000 clones, around 77% recorded once. This TCR was recovered from a woman in her thirties or forties in good health and CMV-seropositive. Sequenced: PBMCs. V gene TRBV6-5 combines with J gene TRBJ2-3; 11 bases match TRBD2. The CDR3 loop reads CASKLAGGPDTQYF. CDR3 in DNA: TGTGCCAGCAAGCTAGCGGGGGGCCCCGATACGCAGTATTTT.